This T cell receptor (beta chain) appears in the sequencing data of a study of Graves' ophthalmopathy and Graves' hyperthyroidism. The wider study: There was a collection of peripheral blood at initial diagnosis, before any treatment. The study's findings and limits: Most expanded clonotypes from thyroid (those above 0.001 frequency) were also found in blood.

V gave up 3 bases and J gave up 0 bases; unmatched junction bases: 7. This CDR3 comprises 18 residues. Germline loops: CDR1 LNHNV, CDR2 YYDKDF (reference sequence). With respect to this clonotype: The antigen remains undetermined.

Fresh peripheral blood, roughly 10 ml, was the PBMC source. Amplification targeted the TCR beta CDR3 regions, with RNA transcripts as the source material. Scientists carried out first-round RT-PCR using HTBI primers and then a second-round multiplex PCR. TCRdb re-analysed the multiplex PCR reads in MiXCR, keeping a single row per CDR3 protein. The repertoire has about 57,000 distinct CDR3 sequences, roughly half of them found once; the top ten carry approximately 4.8%. The specimen was peripheral blood. The V gene is TRBV15, the J gene TRBJ2-6; 8 bases align to TRBD1. This clonotype was sampled from an adult woman with Graves' ophthalmopathy. CDR3 loop: CATSRRTGHYSGANVLTF. The CDR3 DNA follows: TGTGCCACCAGCAGGAGGACAGGGCATTACTCTGGGGCCAACGTCCTGACTTTC.